This T cell receptor beta chain appears in the sequencing data of a study of early T cells in non-severe SARS-CoV-2 infection. Study context: Alpha and beta chains were unpaired, from unsorted whole-blood bulk RNA.

This clonotype was picked up a small number of times. There are 17 residues in the CDR3. V lost 0 bases, J lost 3 bases, and 6 bases stayed unmatched. Germline-derived CDR1 and CDR2 are DFQATT and SNEGSKA (reference sequence). Molecules of cDNA were individually given unique molecular identifiers that were attached to them. TCRdb called the 5' RACE reads again in MiXCR, with one record for every CDR3 protein. The data contain some 80,000 distinct CDR3 sequences, roughly an eighth of them singletons. Sequencing was performed on whole blood. This receptor was taken from an adult who was a healthcare worker with PCR-confirmed SARS-CoV-2 infection or an uninfected control (not recorded which). The chain joins TRBV20-1 to TRBJ2-2; 11 bases line up with TRBD2. Here the CDR3 reads CSARDIAGGPDTGELFF. The CDR3 DNA is TGCAGTGCTAGAGACATAGCGGGGGGGCCGGACACCGGGGAGCTGTTTTTT.